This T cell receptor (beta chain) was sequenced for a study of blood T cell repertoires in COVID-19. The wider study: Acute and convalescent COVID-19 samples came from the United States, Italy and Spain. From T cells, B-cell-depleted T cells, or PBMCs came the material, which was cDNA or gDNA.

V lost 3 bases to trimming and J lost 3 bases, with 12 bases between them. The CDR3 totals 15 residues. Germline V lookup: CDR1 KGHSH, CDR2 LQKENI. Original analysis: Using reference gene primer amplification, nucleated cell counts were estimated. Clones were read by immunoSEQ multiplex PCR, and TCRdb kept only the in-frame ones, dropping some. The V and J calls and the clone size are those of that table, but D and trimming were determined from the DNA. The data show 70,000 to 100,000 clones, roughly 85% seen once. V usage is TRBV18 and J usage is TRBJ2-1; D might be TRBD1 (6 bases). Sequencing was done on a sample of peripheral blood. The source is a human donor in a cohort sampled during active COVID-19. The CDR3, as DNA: TGTGCCAGCTCACCCATGGTAGGGGGCTACAATGAGCAGTTCTTC. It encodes CASSPMVGGYNEQFF.